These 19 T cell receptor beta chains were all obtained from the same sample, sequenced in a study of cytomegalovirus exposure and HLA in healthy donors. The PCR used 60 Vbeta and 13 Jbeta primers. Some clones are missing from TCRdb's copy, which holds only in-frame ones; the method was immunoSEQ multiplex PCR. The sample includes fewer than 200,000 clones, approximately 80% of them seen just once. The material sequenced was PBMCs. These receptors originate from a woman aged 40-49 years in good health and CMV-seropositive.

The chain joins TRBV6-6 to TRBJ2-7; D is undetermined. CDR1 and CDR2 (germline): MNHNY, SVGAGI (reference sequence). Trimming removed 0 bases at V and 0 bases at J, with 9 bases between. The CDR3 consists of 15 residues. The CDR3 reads CASSYSGGSSYEQYF. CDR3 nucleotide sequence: TGTGCCAGCAGTTACTCCGGCGGAAGCTCCTACGAGCAGTACTTC.

The CDR3 protein is CSVILPGHRGTEAFF. CDR3 sequence (DNA): TGCAGCGTGATTCTCCCAGGGCACAGGGGCACTGAAGCTTTCTTT. V is TRBV29-1 and J is TRBJ1-1; 7 bases line up with TRBD1. Germline lookup yields CDR1 SQVTM and CDR2 ANQGSEA. This CDR3 is built from 15 residues. Trimming at V came to 6 bases and at J to 4 bases, leaving 14 bases not matched to a gene.

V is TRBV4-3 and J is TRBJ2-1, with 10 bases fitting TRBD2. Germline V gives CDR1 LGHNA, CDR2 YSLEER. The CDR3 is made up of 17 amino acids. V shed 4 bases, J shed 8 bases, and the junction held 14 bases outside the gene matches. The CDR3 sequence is CASSLVKASGGMDEQFF. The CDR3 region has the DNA TGCGCCAGCAGCCTTGTCAAGGCTAGCGGGGGAATGGATGAGCAGTTCTTC.

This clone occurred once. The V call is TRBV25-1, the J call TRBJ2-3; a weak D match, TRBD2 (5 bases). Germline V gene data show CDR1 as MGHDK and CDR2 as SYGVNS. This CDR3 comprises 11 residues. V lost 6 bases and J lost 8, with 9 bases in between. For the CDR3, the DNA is TGTGCCAGCAGCGTCGAGGGTACGCAGTATTTT. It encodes CASSVEGTQYF.

CDR3 amino acids: CASSQDRDRAFGDGYTF. DNA of the CDR3: TGCGCCAGCAGCCAAGATCGGGACAGGGCCTTCGGTGATGGCTACACCTTC. This chain joins TRBV4-1 and TRBJ1-2, with 9 bases aligning to TRBD1. Germline V CDR1 and CDR2: MGHRA, YSYEKL. The CDR3 covers 17 residues. V shed 0 bases and J 6 bases; nucleotides not matched to a gene: 11.

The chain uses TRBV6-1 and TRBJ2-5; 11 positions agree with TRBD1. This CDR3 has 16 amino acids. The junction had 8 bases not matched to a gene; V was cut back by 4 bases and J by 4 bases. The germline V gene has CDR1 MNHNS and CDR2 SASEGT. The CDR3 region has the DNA TGTGCCAGCAGTGCCTCGGGACAGGGGGGCAGAGAGACCCAGTACTTC. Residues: CASSASGQGGRETQYF.

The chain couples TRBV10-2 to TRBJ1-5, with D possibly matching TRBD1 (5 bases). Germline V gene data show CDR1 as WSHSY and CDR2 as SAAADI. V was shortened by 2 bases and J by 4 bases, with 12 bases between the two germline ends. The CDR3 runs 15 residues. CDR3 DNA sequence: TGCGCCAGCAGTGAGAATGGGGCCGCTAATCAGCCCCAGCATTTT. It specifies CASSENGAANQPQHF.

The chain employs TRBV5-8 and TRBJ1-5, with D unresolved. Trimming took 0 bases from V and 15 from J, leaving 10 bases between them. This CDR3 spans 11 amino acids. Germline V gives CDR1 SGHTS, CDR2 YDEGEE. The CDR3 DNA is TGTGCCAGCAGCTTGGGGCCTGGCGGGCATTTT. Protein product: CASSLGPGGHF.

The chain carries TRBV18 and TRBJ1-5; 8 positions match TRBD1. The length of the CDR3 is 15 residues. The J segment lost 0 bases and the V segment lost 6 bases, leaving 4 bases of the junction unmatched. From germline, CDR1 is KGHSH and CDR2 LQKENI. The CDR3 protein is CASSPGQGSNQPQHF. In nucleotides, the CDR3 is TGTGCCAGCTCGCCTGGACAGGGTAGCAATCAGCCCCAGCATTTT.

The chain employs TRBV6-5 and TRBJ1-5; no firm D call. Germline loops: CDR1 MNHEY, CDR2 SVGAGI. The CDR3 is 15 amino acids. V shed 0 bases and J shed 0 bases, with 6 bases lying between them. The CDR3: CASSYSGNSNQPQHF. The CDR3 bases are TGTGCCAGCAGTTACTCCGGGAATAGCAATCAGCCCCAGCATTTT.

The CDR3 sequence: CASSLMVGGYSNQPQHF. The CDR3 DNA reads as TGTGCCAGCAGCTTGATGGTGGGCGGGTATAGCAATCAGCCCCAGCATTTT. This rearrangement joins TRBV5-8 to TRBJ1-5, with D unclear. The V gene's germline CDR1 is SGHTS and CDR2 YDEGEE. The length of the CDR3 is 17 residues. Between the trimmed V and J ends, which lost 1 base and 0 bases, there was a span of 14 bases.

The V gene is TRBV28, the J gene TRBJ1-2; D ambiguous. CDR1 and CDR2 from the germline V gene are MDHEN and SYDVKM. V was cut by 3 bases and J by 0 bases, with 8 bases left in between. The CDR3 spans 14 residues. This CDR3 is CASSFSATNYGYTF. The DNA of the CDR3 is TGTGCCAGCAGTTTCAGTGCAACTAACTATGGCTACACCTTC.

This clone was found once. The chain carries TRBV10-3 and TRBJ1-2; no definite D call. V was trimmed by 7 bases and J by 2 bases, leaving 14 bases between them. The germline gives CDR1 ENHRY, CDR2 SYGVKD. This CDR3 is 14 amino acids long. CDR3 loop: CAIKPGANNYGYTF. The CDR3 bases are TGTGCCATCAAACCGGGAGCCAACAACTATGGCTACACCTTC.

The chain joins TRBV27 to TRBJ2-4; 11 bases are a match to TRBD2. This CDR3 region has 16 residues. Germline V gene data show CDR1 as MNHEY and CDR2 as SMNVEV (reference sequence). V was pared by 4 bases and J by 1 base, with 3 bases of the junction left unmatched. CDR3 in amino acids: CASSSTSGKAKNIQYF. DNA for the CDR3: TGTGCCAGCAGTTCGACTAGCGGGAAGGCCAAAAACATTCAGTACTTC.

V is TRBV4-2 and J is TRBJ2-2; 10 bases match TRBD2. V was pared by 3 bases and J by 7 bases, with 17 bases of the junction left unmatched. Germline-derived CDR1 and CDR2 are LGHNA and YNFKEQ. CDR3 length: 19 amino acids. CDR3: CASSHRPGASGSFGGELFF. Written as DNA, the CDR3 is TGTGCCAGCAGCCATCGTCCTGGGGCTAGCGGGAGTTTCGGCGGGGAGCTGTTTTTT.

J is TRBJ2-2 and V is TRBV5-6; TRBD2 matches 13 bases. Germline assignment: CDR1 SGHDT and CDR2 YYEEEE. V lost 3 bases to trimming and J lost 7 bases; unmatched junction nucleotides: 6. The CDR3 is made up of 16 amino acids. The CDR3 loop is CASSSTSGGAGGELFF. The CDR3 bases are TGTGCCAGCAGCTCCACTAGCGGGGGGGCCGGCGGGGAGCTGTTTTTT. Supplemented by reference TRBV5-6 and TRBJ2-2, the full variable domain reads DAGVTQSPTHLIKTRGQQVTLRCSPKSGHDTVSWYQQALGQGPQFIFQYYEEEERQRGNFPDRFSGHQFPNYSSELNVNALLLGDSALYLCASSSTSGGAGGELFFGEGSRLTVL.

CDR3 bases: TGTGCCAGCAGTACCGGGGGGGGCCACACAGATACGCAGTATTTT. It codes for CASSTGGGHTDTQYF. V usage is TRBV2 and J usage is TRBJ2-3, with 8 nucleotides matching TRBD2. Per germline, CDR1 SNHLY and CDR2 FYNNEI. This CDR3 contains 15 residues. V trimming: 5 bases; J trimming: 2 bases; junction bases outside the gene matches: 6.

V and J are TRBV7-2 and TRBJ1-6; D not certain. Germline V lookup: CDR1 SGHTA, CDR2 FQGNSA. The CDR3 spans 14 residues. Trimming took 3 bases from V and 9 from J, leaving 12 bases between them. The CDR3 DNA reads TGTGCCAGCAGCTTCGGCGGTTCGGCTTCACCCCTCCACTTT. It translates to CASSFGGSASPLHF.

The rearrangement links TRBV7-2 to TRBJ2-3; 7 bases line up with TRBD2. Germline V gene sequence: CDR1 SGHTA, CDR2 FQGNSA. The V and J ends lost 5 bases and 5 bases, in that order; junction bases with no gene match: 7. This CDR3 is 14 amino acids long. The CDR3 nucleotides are TGTGCCAGCAGCCCCAATCCGGGGGGAGATACGCAGTATTTT. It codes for CASSPNPGGDTQYF.